This TCR beta chain appears in the sequencing data of a study of a mutant IDH1 vaccine in newly diagnosed glioma. Study summary: Vaccination followed radiotherapy alone by 4-6 weeks, or accompanied temozolomide cycles.

TCRdb keeps only in-frame clones here, not all; method: immunoSEQ multiplex PCR. Among about 56,000 clones listed, approximately 90% were seen once. Stated time point: week 5, during vaccination. Vaccination used 300 ug of mutant IDH1 20-mer peptide per dose, with topical imiquimod. Concerning this clone itself: What it recognizes is unknown.

The receptor comes from a middle-aged woman with glioma. The material was PBMCs, obtained from a glioma patient whose treatment included an IDH1 peptide vaccine.

The CDR3 reads CASSEEGVSPQHF. The CDR3 DNA reads TGTGCCAGCAGTGAAGAGGGGGTCTCGCCCCAGCATTTT. The J gene is TRBJ1-5, the V gene TRBV2; D perhaps matches TRBD1 (6 bases). With 1 base removed from V and 9 bases from J, the gap between germline ends came to 10 bases. Germline CDR1 SNHLY, CDR2 FYNNEI. This CDR3 comprises 13 residues.